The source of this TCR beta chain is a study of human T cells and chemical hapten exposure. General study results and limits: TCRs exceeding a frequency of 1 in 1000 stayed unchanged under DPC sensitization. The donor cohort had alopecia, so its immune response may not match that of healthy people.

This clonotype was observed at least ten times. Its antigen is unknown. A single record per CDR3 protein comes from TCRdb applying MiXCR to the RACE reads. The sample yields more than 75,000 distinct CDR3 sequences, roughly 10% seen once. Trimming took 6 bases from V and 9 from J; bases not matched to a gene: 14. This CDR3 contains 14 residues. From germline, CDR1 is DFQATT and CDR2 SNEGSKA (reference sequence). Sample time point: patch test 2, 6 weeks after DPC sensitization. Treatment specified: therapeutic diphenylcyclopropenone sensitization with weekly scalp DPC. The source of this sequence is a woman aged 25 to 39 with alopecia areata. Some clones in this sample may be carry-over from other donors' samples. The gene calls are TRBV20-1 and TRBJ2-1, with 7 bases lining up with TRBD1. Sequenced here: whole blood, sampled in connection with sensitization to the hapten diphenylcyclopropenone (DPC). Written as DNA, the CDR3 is TGCAGTGCGAAGAGCCCGACAGGGTATAGTGAGCAGTTCTTC. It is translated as CSAKSPTGYSEQFF.